The clone carrying this TCR beta chain was detected a few times. The target antigen is unknown. Specified time point: week 11, during vaccination. Vaccinated patients received 300 ug of mutant IDH1 20-mer peptide per dose, with topical imiquimod. Profiled with immunoSEQ multiplex PCR; TCRdb holds only in-frame clones, not every one. Of around 62,000 clones listed, roughly 90% are singletons. This sample is part of a study of a mutant IDH1 vaccine in newly diagnosed glioma. The CDR3 has 16 residues. Trimming at V came to 0 bases and at J to 2 bases, leaving 5 bases not matched to a gene. Germline V gene lookup returns CDR1 SGHTA and CDR2 FQGNSA.

The source is a man aged 35 to 55 with glioma. The chain links TRBV7-2 to TRBJ2-7; 9 bases map to TRBD2. The material sequenced was PBMCs, taken from a glioma patient whose treatment included an IDH1 peptide vaccine. CDR3 coding DNA: TGTGCCAGCAGCTTAGCGGCTAGCGGGGTCCCCTACGAGCAGTACTTC. It codes for CASSLAASGVPYEQYF.